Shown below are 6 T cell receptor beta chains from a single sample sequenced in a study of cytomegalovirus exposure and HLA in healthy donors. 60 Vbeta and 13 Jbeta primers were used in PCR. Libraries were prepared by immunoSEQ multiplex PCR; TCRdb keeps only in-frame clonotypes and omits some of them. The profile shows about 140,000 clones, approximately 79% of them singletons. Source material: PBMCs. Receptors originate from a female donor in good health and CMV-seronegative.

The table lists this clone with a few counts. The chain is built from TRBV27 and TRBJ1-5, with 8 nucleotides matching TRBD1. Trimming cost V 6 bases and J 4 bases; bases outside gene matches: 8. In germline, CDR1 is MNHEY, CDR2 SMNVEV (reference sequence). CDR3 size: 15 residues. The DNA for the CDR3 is TGTGCCAGCAGCCCAGGGGGCCGATTTAATCAGCCCCAGCATTTT. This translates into CASSPGGRFNQPQHF.

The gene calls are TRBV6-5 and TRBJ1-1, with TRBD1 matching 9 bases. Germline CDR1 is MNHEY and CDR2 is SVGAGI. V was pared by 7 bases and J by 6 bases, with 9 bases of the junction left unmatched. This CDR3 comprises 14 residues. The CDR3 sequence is CASILWGQGPEAFF. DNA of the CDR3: TGTGCCAGCATCCTTTGGGGACAGGGCCCTGAAGCTTTCTTT.

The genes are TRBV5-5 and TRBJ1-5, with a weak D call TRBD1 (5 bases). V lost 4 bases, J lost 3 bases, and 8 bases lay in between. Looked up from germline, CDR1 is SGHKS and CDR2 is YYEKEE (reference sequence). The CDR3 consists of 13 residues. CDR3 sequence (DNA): TGTGCCAGCAGCGGGACTTACAATCAGCCCCAGCATTTT. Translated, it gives CASSGTYNQPQHF.

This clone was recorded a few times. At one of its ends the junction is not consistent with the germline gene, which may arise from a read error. The CDR3 here is CSSSSQGIEAFF. The CDR3, as DNA: TGTTCCAGCAGCTCCCAGGGTATTGAAGCTTTCTTT. The rearrangement links TRBV7-9 to TRBJ1-1; D possibly corresponds to TRBD1 (5 bases). This CDR3 region has 12 residues. Germline assignment: CDR1 SEHNR and CDR2 FQNEAQ (reference sequence).

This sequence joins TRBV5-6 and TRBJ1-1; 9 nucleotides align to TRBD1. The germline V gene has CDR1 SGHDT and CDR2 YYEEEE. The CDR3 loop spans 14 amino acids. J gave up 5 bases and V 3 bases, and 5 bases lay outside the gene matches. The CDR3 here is CASSYRGRRTEAFF. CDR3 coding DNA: TGTGCCAGCAGCTACAGGGGGCGGCGGACTGAAGCTTTCTTT.

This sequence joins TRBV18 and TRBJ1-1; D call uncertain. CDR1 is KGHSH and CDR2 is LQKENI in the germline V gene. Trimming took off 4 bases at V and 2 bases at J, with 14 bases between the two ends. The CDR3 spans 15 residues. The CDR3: CASSLSDGGNTEAFF. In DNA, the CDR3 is TGTGCCAGCTCACTTTCCGACGGAGGTAACACTGAAGCTTTCTTT.